This paragraph covers one T cell receptor beta chain sequence. This receptor's antigen is unknown. Per-nucleotide qualities are absent, and no much larger clonotype sits a single base away. Peripheral blood CD8+ and CD4+ T cells from healthy donors, Susac syndrome patients and multiple sclerosis patients were profiled using high-throughput TCR beta sequencing. The multiple sclerosis controls were treatment-naive patients who had stable or active relapsing-remitting disease and met the revised McDonald criteria. Bulk CD8+ and CD4+ T cells were purified by magnetic negative isolation, whereas CD8+ TEMRA cells were enriched by FACS. Blood was collected in EDTA tubes and processed within 24 hours, with PBMCs isolated through density gradient centrifugation. PBMCs intended for TCR sequencing were frozen in liquid nitrogen and were later thawed in a 37 degrees C water bath. Purity of sorted or isolated CD4+, CD8+ and CD8+ TEMRA cells was at least 90%.

These data come from a study of CD8 T cells in Susac syndrome (dated by TCRdb to the late 2010s). At the level of the whole study: The study used repertoire sequencing to test whether antigen drove CD8+ T cell activation and differentiation in Susac syndrome. Clonality of the CD8+ T cell repertoire was compared between about a dozen healthy donors, some 14 Susac syndrome patients and approximately 16 multiple sclerosis patients. The paper's findings and limits, for the study overall: The number of individuals in the TCR sequencing and HLA analysis was recognized as being relatively small.

From the cysteine through the phenylalanine, the CDR3 covers 14 amino acids. Just the 42-base CDR3 DNA is kept, in frame starting at base 1. The germline V gene (reference sequence) provides CDR1 LNHNV and CDR2 YYDKDF. From V the trimming removes 3 bases and from J it removes 3 bases, while the gene matches leave 4 bases of the junction unaccounted for. RNA was extracted using the RNeasy kit, and roughly 0.5 to 1 ug of the RNA was reverse transcribed with random hexamers. The immunoSEQ multiplex PCR assay, covering 54 Vbeta and 13 Jbeta segments, was used to amplify TCR beta CDR3 regions. PCR amplification bias was corrected using a synthetic template baseline for primer optimization and computational correction. As for how the authors treated the data: Reads were annotated to V, D and J genes per IMGT and analyzed with immunoSEQ Analyzer, keeping only productive sequences. Clonality was calculated as one minus the Shannon entropy normalized by log2 of the number of productive unique sequences. For each patient and control, public and private clones were evaluated among the 100 most prevalent clones. Susac-specific clones were defined as absent from healthy and MS cohorts, approximately 1,000 published viral clones and other ImmuneACCESS disease sequences. The public reads were run again by TCRdb, first through fastp at Q25 and then through MiXCR, and only productive beta chains were kept. Each entry is one CDR3 protein sequence, shown with its most common DNA and genes. For this entry, the V and J calls and clone size follow TCRdb and not the study's own pipeline. For this sample the table gives some 300,000 distinct CDR3 sequences, of which around 91% were detected only once. Jointly, the top ten make up approximately 0.2% of the sample.

The chain links TRBV15 with TRBJ1-2, and TRBD1 aligns with 7 junction nucleotides. The receptor comes from a human donor with multiple sclerosis. Input material: CD8+ T cells from PBMCs. The base sequence is TGTGCCACCAGCAGTCTCAGGGGGTACTATGGCTACACCTTC. Its protein product is CATSSLRGYYGYTF.